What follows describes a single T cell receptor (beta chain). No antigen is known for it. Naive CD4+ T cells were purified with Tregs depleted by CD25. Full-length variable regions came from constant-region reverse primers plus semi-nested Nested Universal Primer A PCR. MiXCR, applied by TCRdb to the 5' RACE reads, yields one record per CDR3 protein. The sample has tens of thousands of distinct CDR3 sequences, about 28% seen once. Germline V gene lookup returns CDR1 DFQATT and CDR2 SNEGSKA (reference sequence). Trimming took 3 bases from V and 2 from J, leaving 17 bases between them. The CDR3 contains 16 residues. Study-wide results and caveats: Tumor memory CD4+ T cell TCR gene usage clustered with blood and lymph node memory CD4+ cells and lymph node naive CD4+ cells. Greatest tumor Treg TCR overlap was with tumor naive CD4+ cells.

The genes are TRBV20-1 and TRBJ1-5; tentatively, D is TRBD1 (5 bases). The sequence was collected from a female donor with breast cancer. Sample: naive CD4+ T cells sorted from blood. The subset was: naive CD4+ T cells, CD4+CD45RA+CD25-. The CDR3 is CSARVGQGVGNQPQHF. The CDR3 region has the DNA TGCAGTGCTAGGGTTGGGCAGGGCGTTGGCAATCAGCCCCAGCATTTT.